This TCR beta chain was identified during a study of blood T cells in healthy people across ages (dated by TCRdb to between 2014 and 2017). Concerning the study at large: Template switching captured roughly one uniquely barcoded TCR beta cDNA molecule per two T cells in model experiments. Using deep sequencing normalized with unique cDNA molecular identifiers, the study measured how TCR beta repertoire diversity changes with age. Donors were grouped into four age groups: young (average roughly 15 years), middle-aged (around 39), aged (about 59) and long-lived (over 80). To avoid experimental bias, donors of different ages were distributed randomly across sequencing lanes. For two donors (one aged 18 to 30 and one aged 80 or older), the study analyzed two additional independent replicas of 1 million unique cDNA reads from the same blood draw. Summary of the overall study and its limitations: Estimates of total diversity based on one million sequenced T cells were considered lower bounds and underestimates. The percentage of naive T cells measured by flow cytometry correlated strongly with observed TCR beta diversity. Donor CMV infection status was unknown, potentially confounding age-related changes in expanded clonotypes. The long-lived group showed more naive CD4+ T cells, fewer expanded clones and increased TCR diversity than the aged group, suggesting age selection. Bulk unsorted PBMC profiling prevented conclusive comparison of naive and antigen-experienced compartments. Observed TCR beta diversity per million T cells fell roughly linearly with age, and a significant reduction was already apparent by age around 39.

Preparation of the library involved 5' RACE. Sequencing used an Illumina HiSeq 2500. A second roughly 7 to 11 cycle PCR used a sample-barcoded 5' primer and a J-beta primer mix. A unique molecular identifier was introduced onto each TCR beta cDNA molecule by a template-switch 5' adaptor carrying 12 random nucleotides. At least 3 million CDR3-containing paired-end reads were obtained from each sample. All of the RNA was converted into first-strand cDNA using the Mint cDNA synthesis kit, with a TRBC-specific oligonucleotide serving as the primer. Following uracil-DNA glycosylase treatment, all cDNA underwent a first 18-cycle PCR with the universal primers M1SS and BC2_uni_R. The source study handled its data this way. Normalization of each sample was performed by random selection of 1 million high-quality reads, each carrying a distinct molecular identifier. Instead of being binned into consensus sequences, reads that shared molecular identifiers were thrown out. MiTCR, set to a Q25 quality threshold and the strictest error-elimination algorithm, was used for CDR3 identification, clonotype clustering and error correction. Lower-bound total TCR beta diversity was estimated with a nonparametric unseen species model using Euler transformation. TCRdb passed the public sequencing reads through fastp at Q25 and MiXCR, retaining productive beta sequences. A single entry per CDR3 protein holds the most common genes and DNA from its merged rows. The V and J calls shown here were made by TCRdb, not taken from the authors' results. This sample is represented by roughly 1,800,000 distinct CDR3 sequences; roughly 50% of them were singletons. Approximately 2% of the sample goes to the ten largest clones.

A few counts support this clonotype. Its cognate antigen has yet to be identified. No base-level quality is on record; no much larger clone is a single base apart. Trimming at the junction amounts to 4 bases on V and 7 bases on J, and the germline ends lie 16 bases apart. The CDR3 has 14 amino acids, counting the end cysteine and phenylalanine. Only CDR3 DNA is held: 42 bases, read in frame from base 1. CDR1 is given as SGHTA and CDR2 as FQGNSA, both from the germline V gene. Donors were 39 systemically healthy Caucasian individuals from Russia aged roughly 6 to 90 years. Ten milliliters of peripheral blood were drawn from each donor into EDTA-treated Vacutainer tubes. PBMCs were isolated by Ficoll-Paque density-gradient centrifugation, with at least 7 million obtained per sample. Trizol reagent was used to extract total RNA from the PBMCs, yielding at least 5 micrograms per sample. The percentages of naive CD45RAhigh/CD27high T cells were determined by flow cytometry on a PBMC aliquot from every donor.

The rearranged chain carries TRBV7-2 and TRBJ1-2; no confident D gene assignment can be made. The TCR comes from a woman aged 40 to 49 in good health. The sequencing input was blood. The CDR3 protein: CASSSHRGLPGYTF. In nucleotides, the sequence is TGTGCCAGCAGCTCCCACCGAGGACTTCCTGGCTACACCTTC.